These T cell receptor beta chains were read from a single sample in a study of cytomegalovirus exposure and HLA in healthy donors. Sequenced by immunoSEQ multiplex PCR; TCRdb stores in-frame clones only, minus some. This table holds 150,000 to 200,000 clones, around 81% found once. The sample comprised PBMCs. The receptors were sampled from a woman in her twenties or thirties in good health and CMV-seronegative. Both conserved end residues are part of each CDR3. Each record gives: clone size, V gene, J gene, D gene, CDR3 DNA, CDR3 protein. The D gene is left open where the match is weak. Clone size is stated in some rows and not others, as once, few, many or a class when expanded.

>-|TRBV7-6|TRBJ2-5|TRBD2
TGTGCCAGCAGCCGACCCGGGACTAGCGTACATTCGGAGACCCAGTACTTC
CASSRPGTSVHSETQYF
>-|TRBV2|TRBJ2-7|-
TGTGCCAGCCGTGACGGGGTCTACGAGCAGTACTTC
CASRDGVYEQYF
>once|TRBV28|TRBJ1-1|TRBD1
TGTGCCAGCAGATTTCTAGGGGGCGGGAACACTGAAGCTTTCTTT
CASRFLGGGNTEAFF
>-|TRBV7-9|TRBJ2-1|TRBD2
TGTTCCAGCAGCTTCGGGACTAGTTTGTTCTTC
CSSSFGTSLFF
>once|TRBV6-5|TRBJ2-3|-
TGTGCCAGCACCACGGGAGAGTCCTCAGATACGCAGTATTTT
CASTTGESSDTQYF
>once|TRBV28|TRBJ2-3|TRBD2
TGTGCCATAGGGGCCGCGGTCGGGAGTAGCGGGGGGGCCCAGGCAGGCCCAGATACGCAGTATTTT
CAIGAAVGSSGGAQAGPDTQYF
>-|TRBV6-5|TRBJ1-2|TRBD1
TGTGCCAGCAGTTCCCGACAGGGGGTGGGGTATGGCTACACCTTC
CASSSRQGVGYGYTF
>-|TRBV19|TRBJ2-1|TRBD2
TGTGCCAGTAGTATAGATGTTCCCGGACTAGCGACTTGGTATGAGCAGTTCTTC
CASSIDVPGLATWYEQFF
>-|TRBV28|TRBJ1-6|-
TGTGCCAGCAGTTTACTACGGGCAGGGAATTCACCCCTCCACTTT
CASSLLRAGNSPLHF
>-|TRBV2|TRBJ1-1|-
TGTGCCAGCAGTGAAACAGGTGAGACTGAAGCTTTCTTT
CASSETGETEAFF
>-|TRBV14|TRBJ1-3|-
TGTGCCAGCAGCCAAGACCAGGGGTTTGGAAACACCATATATTTT
CASSQDQGFGNTIYF
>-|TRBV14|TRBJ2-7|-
TGTGCCAGCAGCCAATATAGAACCGTATCCTACGAGCAGTACTTC
CASSQYRTVSYEQYF
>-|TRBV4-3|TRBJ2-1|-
TGCGCCAGCAGCCAAGATCCTCTCATTTTTTCGGCTAGCCCAAACAATGAGCAGTTCTTC
CASSQDPLIFSASPNNEQFF
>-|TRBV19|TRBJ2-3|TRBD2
TGTGCCAGTAGTATGGGACTAGCGGGAGGGTCCTGGTCAGATACGCAGTATTTT
CASSMGLAGGSWSDTQYF
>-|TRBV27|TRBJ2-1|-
TGTGCCAGCAGTTTATACAGGGAGAATGAGCAGTTCTTC
CASSLYRENEQFF
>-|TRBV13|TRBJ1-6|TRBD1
TGTGCCAGCAGCTTAATCGGACAGGGAGGGAGCTCCTATAATTCACCCCTCCACTTT
CASSLIGQGGSSYNSPLHF
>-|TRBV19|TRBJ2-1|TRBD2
TGTGCCAGTAGTATACCCCCTAGCGGGGCCTACAATGAGCAGTTCTTC
CASSIPPSGAYNEQFF
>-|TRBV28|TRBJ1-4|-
TGTGCCAGCAGTTTGTCCCCCGCAACCCCCAAGGGGGAAAAACTGTTTTTT
CASSLSPATPKGEKLFF
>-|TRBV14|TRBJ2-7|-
TGTGCCAGCAGCCAAGGGACAGTTGACGAGCAGTACTTC
CASSQGTVDEQYF
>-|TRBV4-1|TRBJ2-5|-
TGCGCCAGCAGCCAATCGGAAGCCGCAGGCCCTCAAGAGACCCAGTACTTC
CASSQSEAAGPQETQYF
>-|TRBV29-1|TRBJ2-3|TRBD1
TGCAGCGTGGGACAGGGAGCCGATACGCAGTATTTT
CSVGQGADTQYF
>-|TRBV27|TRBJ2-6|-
TGTGCCAGCAGTCTAAAAGAGGGGGCCAACGTCCTGACTTTC
CASSLKEGANVLTF
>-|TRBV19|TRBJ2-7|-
TGTGCCAGTAGTATAGTCCCACAGGGCGAGCAGTACTTC
CASSIVPQGEQYF
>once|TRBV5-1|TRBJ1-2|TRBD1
TGCGCCAGCAGACACTCGACAGGGCCTAACTATGGCTACACCTTC
CASRHSTGPNYGYTF
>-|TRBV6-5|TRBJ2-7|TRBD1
TGTGCCAGCAGTTTGCAGGGACAGTCAGGTGCCTACGAGCAGTACTTC
CASSLQGQSGAYEQYF
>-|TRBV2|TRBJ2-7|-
TGTGCCAGCAGAGCGCCGGTACAGGAAAACGAGCAGTACTTC
CASRAPVQENEQYF
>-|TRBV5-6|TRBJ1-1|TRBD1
TGTGCCAGCAGCCGAAGAGGGGGCGAAAGGACTGAAGCTTTCTTT
CASSRRGGERTEAFF
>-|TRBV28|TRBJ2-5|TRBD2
TGTGCCAGCAGCCCGAGAGCGGGACGTCTGACGGAGACCCAGTACTTC
CASSPRAGRLTETQYF
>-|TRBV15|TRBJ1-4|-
TGTGCCACCAGCTTACGGACAGCCGAAAAACTGTTTTTT
CATSLRTAEKLFF
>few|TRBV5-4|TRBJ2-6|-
TGTGCCAGCAGCTTGATATCGAGCTCTGGGGCCAACGTCCTGACTTTC
CASSLISSSGANVLTF
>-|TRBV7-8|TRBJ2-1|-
TGTGCCAGCAGCCGACTAGGAGGGCGTGGGAATGAGCAGTTCTTC
CASSRLGGRGNEQFF
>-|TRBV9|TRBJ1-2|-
TGTGCCAGCAGCGTAGGTGGGGGGGTCGGCTACACCTTC
CASSVGGGVGYTF
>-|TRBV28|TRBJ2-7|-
TGTGCCAGCAGTCGTATCGGGGACACCTACGAGCAGTACTTC
CASSRIGDTYEQYF
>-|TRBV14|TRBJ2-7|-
TGTGCCAGCAGCCGATCCACCGGGATCACCTACGAGCAGTACTTC
CASSRSTGITYEQYF
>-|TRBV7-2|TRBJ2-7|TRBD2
TGTGCCAGCAGCTCCACTAGCGCCTACGAGCAGTACTTC
CASSSTSAYEQYF